This is a list of T cell receptor beta chains from one sample in a study of T cell responses to AZD1222 COVID-19 vaccine. Sequencing used immunoSEQ multiplex PCR; TCRdb keeps in-frame clones, though not all of them. The table records about 88,000 clones, 92% of them present only once. Sequenced here: peripheral blood, sampled on day 0 of AZD1222 vaccination. The source is an adult in good health. Both conserved end residues are trimmed from each CDR3. D genes are given only for firm matches.

j_call | d_call | v_call | cdr3_aa
TRBJ2-1 | - | TRBV9 | ASSVDPSANNEQF
TRBJ2-3 | TRBD2 | TRBV29-1 | SVASGPSTDTQY
TRBJ2-5 | - | TRBV3-1/TRBV3-2 | ASSRSRETQY
TRBJ1-2 | - | TRBV25-1 | ASKRNYGYT
TRBJ1-1 | - | TRBV7-3 | ASSLTSAGLNTEAF
TRBJ2-5 | - | TRBV6-1 | ASSERGRQEETQY
TRBJ2-7 | TRBD1 | TRBV5-4 | ASSKGTGTIYEQY
TRBJ1-4 | - | TRBV28 | ASSFSSRFGEKLF
TRBJ2-6 | - | TRBV7-2 | ASSRVSGSGANVLT
TRBJ2-1 | - | TRBV27 | ASSLRGYNEQF
TRBJ1-1 | - | TRBV29-1 | SVVSGALGAF
TRBJ2-1 | TRBD1 | TRBV5-1 | ASQTGTYNEQF
TRBJ1-5 | - | TRBV7-2 | ASSLQGPGPQH
TRBJ1-5 | - | TRBV19 | ASSIGPEGKPQH
TRBJ2-5 | TRBD2 | TRBV27 | ASSSLVSGGRETQY
TRBJ2-5 | - | TRBV19 | ASSPTADQETQY
TRBJ1-5 | - | TRBV27 | ASSSSRVQPQH
TRBJ2-1 | TRBD2 | TRBV30 | AWTRLAGNYNEQF
TRBJ1-1 | - | TRBV30 | AWSVGLMNTEAF
TRBJ2-3 | - | TRBV5-4 | AMSAPSTDTQY
TRBJ1-2 | - | TRBV7-2 | ASSLRGSPVGPNGYT
TRBJ2-7 | - | TRBV12-3/TRBV12-4 | ASSPGGLREQY
TRBJ2-7 | - | TRBV11-3 | ASSRGQAYEQY
TRBJ2-6 | - | TRBV7-9 | ASSAIRRAGANVLT
TRBJ1-1 | TRBD1 | TRBV12-3/TRBV12-4 | ASSRQGNTEAF
TRBJ2-7 | TRBD2 | TRBV2 | ASREKVAGSHEQY
TRBJ1-3 | - | TRBV29-1 | SAENSGNTIY
TRBJ1-6 | TRBD1 | TRBV2 | ASRPGQLNSPLH
TRBJ2-5 | - | TRBV2 | ASSDRGTGETQY
TRBJ1-6 | - | TRBV5-4 | ASSFKIRKFYNSPLH
TRBJ2-7 | - | TRBV27 | ASSLRQGAYEQY
TRBJ2-2 | TRBD1 | TRBV7-9 | ASSLGQGLDTGELF
TRBJ2-5 | TRBD1 | TRBV2 | ASTSTGGRETQY
TRBJ2-5 | - | TRBV7-8 | ASSERGALQDLETQY
TRBJ2-7 | TRBD1 | TRBV7-2 | ASSLRTGHYEQY
TRBJ1-6 | TRBD1 | TRBV27 | ASSSPIRQGRNSPLH
TRBJ2-7 | - | TRBV5-1 | ASSFGPGGDEQY
TRBJ1-4 | - | TRBV27 | ASSLFSDLEEKLF
TRBJ2-1 | - | TRBV27 | ASSSDSLYNEQF
TRBJ1-2 | TRBD1 | TRBV6-5 | ASSYGTGLNYGYT
TRBJ2-2 | TRBD1 | TRBV5-1 | ASSFGQANTGELF
TRBJ2-7 | TRBD2 | TRBV4-2 | ASSQGASGNYEQY
TRBJ2-2 | TRBD1 | TRBV23-1 | ASSQRDRESTGELF
TRBJ2-4 | TRBD1 | TRBV7-8 | ASSLAARGRNIQY
TRBJ1-3 | - | TRBV7-2 | ASSHNQGSGNTIY
TRBJ1-2 | - | TRBV24-1 | ATSDQGDGYT
TRBJ1-4 | - | TRBV9 | ASSVDHKDRGANEKLF
TRBJ1-5 | - | TRBV12-3/TRBV12-4 | ASSLNYQPQH
TRBJ2-1 | TRBD2 | TRBV27 | ASSLGGVYNEQF
TRBJ2-1 | TRBD2 | TRBV4-2 | ASSQDSRERNEQF
TRBJ2-2 | TRBD2 | TRBV4-1 | ASSQESGRVDGELF
TRBJ1-5 | TRBD1 | TRBV4-1 | ASSPGQVGFGNQPQH
TRBJ2-7 | - | TRBV2 | ASSEADFSEQY